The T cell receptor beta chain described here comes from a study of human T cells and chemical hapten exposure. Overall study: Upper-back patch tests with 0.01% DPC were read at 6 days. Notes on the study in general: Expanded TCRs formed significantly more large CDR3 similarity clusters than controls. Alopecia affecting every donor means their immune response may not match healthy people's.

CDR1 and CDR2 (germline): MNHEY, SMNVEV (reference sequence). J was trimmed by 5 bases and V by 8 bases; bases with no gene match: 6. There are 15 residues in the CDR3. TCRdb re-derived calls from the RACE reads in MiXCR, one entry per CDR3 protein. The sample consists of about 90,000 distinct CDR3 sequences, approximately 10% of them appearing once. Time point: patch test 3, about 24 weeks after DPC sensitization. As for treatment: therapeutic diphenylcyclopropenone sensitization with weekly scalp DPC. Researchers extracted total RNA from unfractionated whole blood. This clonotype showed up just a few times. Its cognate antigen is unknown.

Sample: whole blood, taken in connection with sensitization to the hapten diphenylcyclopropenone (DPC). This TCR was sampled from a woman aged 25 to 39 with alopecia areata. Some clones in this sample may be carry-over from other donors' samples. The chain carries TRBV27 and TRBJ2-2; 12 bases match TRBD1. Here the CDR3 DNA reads TGTGCCAGCCGGGACAGGGGGCGAATTACCGGGGAGCTGTTTTTT. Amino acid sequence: CASRDRGRITGELFF.